The next 16 T cell receptor beta chains were all read from a single sample in a study of blood T cell repertoires in COVID-19. Sequencing was performed with immunoSEQ multiplex PCR; in TCRdb, only in-frame clones are kept and a portion is missing. The data hold about 250,000 clones, with about 83% observed a single time. What was sequenced was peripheral blood. The receptors stem from a human donor in a cohort sampled during active COVID-19.

The chain couples TRBV5-1 to TRBJ2-7, with D maybe TRBD2 (5 bases). CDR1 is SGHRS and CDR2 is YFSETQ in the germline V gene. Trimming pared 4 bases from V and 6 bases from J, leaving 29 bases between. The CDR3 sequence is 18 residues long. Here the CDR3 DNA reads TGCGCCAGCAGCCCCCTGGAGGCCGCCACGAGTGCCGGGCTCGAGCAGTACTTC. It is translated as CASSPLEAATSAGLEQYF.

The V and J genes are TRBV9 and TRBJ2-7, with 9 nucleotides matching TRBD1. The germline V gene has CDR1 SGDLS and CDR2 YYNGEE. Trimming at V came to 0 bases and at J to 0 bases, leaving 10 bases not matched to a gene. The CDR3 has 18 amino acids. The CDR3 region is CASSVEGQGGLLSYEQYF. In DNA form, the CDR3 reads TGTGCCAGCAGCGTAGAGGGACAGGGAGGTTTGCTCTCCTACGAGCAGTACTTC.

This chain connects TRBV2 to TRBJ2-3; TRBD1 matches 10 bases. V lost 6 bases, J lost 2 bases, and 11 bases stayed unmatched. The CDR3 is 17 residues long. The germline gives CDR1 SNHLY, CDR2 FYNNEI. In DNA form, the CDR3 reads TGTGCCAGCAGCTTTCTCCCGGGACAGGGGTTCACAGATACGCAGTATTTT. Its protein product is CASSFLPGQGFTDTQYF.

The genes are TRBV9 and TRBJ2-7; D may be TRBD1 (6 bases). CDR1 SGDLS and CDR2 YYNGEE come from the germline V gene. Trimming took 4 bases from V and 6 from J, leaving 17 bases between them. This CDR3 region has 14 residues. CDR3 loop: CASSTGTPQGEQYF. CDR3 DNA sequence: TGTGCCAGCAGCACTGGGACACCCCAAGGCGAGCAGTACTTC.

The J gene is TRBJ2-3, the V gene TRBV6-2 or TRBV6-3; D unresolved. Germline-derived CDR1 and CDR2 are MNHEY and SVGEGT. V was pared by 2 bases and J by 0 bases, with 9 bases between. The CDR3 has 15 residues. The CDR3 DNA is TGTGCCAGCAGTTACGAGGAAACTAGCACAGATACGCAGTATTTT. It specifies CASSYEETSTDTQYF.

This clone was observed once. J is TRBJ1-1 and V is TRBV5-4; maybe TRBD1 (6 bases). CDR1 and CDR2 (germline): SGHNT, YYREEE (reference sequence). CDR3 length equals 13 residues. V dropped 3 bases and J dropped 3 bases, with 9 bases sitting between them. The CDR3 sequence: CASSSNRDTEAFF. The CDR3 DNA reads TGTGCCAGCAGCTCAAACAGGGACACTGAAGCTTTCTTT.

The V gene is TRBV2, the J gene TRBJ2-3, with 8 bases fitting TRBD2. The CDR3 contains 15 residues. CDR1 and CDR2 (germline): SNHLY, FYNNEI. The trim removed 5 bases at V and 2 bases at J, leaving 6 bases unmatched. The CDR3 DNA reads as TGTGCCAGCAGTTTCGAGCGGGAGAACACAGATACGCAGTATTTT. Translating it yields CASSFERENTDTQYF.

The rearrangement links TRBV24-1 to TRBJ2-1; 9 positions agree with TRBD1. This CDR3 spans 14 amino acids. V dropped 3 bases and J dropped 7; count of bases not matched to a gene: 3. From germline, CDR1 is KGHDR and CDR2 SFDVKD. CDR3 protein: CATSDPGQGNEQFF. The CDR3 nucleotides are TGTGCCACCAGTGATCCCGGACAGGGGAATGAGCAGTTCTTC.

The chain combines TRBV28 with TRBJ1-4, with 8 positions matching TRBD1. This CDR3 has 15 residues. V shed 4 bases, J shed 8 bases, and the junction held 9 bases outside the gene matches. The germline CDR1 and CDR2 sequences are MDHEN and SYDVKM. As DNA, the CDR3 is TGTGCCAGCAGTTCCATCCAGGGGGCGAGGGAAAAACTGTTTTTT. It yields the protein CASSSIQGAREKLFF. The variable domain in full, completed from reference TRBV28 and TRBJ1-4, reads DVKVTQSSRYLVKRTGEKVFLECVQDMDHENMFWYRQDPGLGLRLIYFSYDVKMKEKGDIPEGYSVSREKKERFSLILESASTNQTSMYLCASSSIQGAREKLFFGSGTQLSVL.

The chain is built from TRBV29-1 and TRBJ2-3; D unresolved. The CDR3 runs 12 residues. Trimming pared 7 bases from V and 0 bases from J, leaving 8 bases between. Germline V lookup: CDR1 SQVTM, CDR2 ANQGSEA. CDR3 bases: TGCAGCGCCGCCACTAGCACAGATACGCAGTATTTT. Translated, it gives CSAATSTDTQYF.

The sample holds one count of this clone. The CDR3 reads CASRDGAGVSSYNEQFF. DNA for the CDR3: TGTGCCAGCAGGGATGGGGCGGGGGTCAGCTCCTACAATGAGCAGTTCTTC. This sequence joins TRBV5-5 and TRBJ2-1; 7 bases agree with TRBD2. V was clipped by 5 bases and J by 0 bases; unmatched bases: 11. CDR3 size: 17 residues. Germline V gives CDR1 SGHKS, CDR2 YYEKEE (reference sequence).

The V and J genes are TRBV28 and TRBJ1-5; 9 positions match TRBD1. Germline assignment: CDR1 MDHEN and CDR2 SYDVKM. V was clipped by 5 bases and J by 3 bases; unmatched bases: 17. The CDR3 sequence is 19 residues long. CDR3 region: CASSPLLLRQGGFNQPQHF. The DNA for the CDR3 is TGTGCCAGCAGTCCGTTGCTTTTGAGACAGGGGGGTTTCAATCAGCCCCAGCATTTT.

This sequence joins TRBV10-3 and TRBJ1-1; D remains ambiguous. The CDR3 has 11 amino acids. Germline V lookup: CDR1 ENHRY, CDR2 SYGVKD. The V and J ends lost 6 bases and 1 base respectively, with 3 bases between them. The DNA for the CDR3 is TGTGCCATCAGGGCGAACACTGAAGCTTTCTTT. Amino acids: CAIRANTEAFF.

This clone was seen only once. The chain uses TRBV6-5 and TRBJ2-7; 9 nucleotides match TRBD2. The CDR3 covers 15 residues. V shed 6 bases and J 6 bases; nucleotides not matched to a gene: 12. The germline CDR1 and CDR2 sequences are MNHEY and SVGAGI. The CDR3 region is CASRSPAGGTFEQYF. CDR3 DNA sequence: TGTGCCAGCAGGTCCCCAGCGGGGGGAACCTTCGAGCAGTACTTC.

This clone has just one count. V usage is TRBV11-2 and J usage is TRBJ1-3; TRBD1 matches at 10 bases. The trim removed 5 bases at V and 4 bases at J, leaving 2 bases unmatched. From germline, CDR1 is SGHAT and CDR2 FQNNGV. The CDR3 runs to 14 residues. This CDR3 is CASSRGQGGNTIYF. For the CDR3, the DNA is TGTGCCAGCAGCAGGGGACAGGGGGGAAACACCATATATTTT.

A note on this clone: At one end, the junction sequence differs from germline, possibly due to a read error. This chain links TRBV7-2 with TRBJ2-3; 9 bases align to TRBD2. This CDR3 is built from 13 residues. Per germline, CDR1 SGHTA and CDR2 FQGNSA. The CDR3 DNA is TGTGCCAGCAGCGTAGCGGGAGCAGATACGCAGTATTTT. The encoded protein is CASSVAGADTQYF.